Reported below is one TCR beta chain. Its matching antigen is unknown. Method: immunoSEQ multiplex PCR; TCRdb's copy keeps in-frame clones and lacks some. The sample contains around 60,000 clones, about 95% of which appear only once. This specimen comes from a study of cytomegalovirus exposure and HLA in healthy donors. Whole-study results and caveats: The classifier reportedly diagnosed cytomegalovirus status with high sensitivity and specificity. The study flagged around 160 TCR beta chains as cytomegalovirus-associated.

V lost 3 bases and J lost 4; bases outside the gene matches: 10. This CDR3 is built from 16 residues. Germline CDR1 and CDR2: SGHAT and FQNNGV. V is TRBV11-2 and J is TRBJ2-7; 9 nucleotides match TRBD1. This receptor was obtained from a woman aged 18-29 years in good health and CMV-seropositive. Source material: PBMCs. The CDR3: CASSFTGGPRPYEQYF. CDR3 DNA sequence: TGTGCCAGCAGCTTCACAGGGGGCCCCAGGCCTTACGAGCAGTACTTC.